Listed below are T cell receptor beta chains from one sample, sequenced in a study of control samples from healthy donors and cancer patients. Profiling relied on immunoSEQ multiplex PCR, and the TCRdb table lists in-frame clones only, not all of them. The data hold under 200,000 clones, with around nine tenths observed a single time. Sequencing was done on a sample of blood. The receptors here all came from a woman in her 30s in good health. Each CDR3 is given with its conserved first and last residue.

J	V	CDR3
TRBJ2-1	TRBV11-3	CASSLDRSEQFF
TRBJ1-1	TRBV21-1	CASSKALWTGVFYPVMNTEAFF
TRBJ2-1	TRBV29-1	CSVAPLYPHEQFF
TRBJ1-2	TRBV5-8	CASSRTGSNYGYTF
TRBJ2-7	TRBV5-4	CASSPWTSGYPYEQYF
TRBJ1-1	TRBV4-2	CASSQDPYLMNTEAFF
TRBJ1-1	TRBV10-3	CAIKDYGQGITEAFF
TRBJ1-4	TRBV28	CASSPGGQMGEKLFF
TRBJ1-2	TRBV6-6	CASIQGLLGYTF
TRBJ1-1	TRBV24-1	CATSAGDRGITEAFF
TRBJ1-1	TRBV6-2/TRBV6-3	CASSYSGGGIKNTEAFF
TRBJ2-1	TRBV7-9	CASSLRTSGHNEQFF
TRBJ1-4	TRBV21-1	CASSKASGVSNEKLFF
TRBJ2-1	TRBV5-4	CASNGRGGNEQFF
TRBJ2-5	TRBV3-1/TRBV3-2	CASSHPGTSGSTGETQYF
TRBJ2-3	TRBV13	CASSLIRRETPDTQYF
TRBJ2-3	TRBV3-1/TRBV3-2	CASSQGLKDTQYF
TRBJ2-6	TRBV7-2	CASSLQGQQTSGANVLTF
TRBJ2-1	TRBV19	CASTLGTSGNNEQFF
TRBJ2-3	TRBV4-1	CASSQVLPTDTQYF
TRBJ2-1	TRBV21-1	CASSKARETSGIVYNEQFF